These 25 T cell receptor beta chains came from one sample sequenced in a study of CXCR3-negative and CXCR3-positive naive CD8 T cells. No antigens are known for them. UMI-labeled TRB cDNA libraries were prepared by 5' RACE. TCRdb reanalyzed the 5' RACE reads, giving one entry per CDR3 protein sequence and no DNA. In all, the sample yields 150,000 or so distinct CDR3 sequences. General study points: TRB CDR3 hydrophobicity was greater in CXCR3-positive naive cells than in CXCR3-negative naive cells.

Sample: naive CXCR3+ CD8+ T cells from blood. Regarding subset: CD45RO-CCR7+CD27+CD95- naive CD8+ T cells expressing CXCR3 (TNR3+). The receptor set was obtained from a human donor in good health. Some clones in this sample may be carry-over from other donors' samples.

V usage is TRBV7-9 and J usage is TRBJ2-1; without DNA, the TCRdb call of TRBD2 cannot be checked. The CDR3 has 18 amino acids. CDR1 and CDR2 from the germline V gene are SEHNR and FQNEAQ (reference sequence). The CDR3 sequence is CASSSTIQREGYYNEQFF.

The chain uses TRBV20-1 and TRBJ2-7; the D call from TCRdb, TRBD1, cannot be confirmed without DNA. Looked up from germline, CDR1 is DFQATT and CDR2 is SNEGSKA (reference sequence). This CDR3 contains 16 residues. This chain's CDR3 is CSARDSQGRFSYEQYF.

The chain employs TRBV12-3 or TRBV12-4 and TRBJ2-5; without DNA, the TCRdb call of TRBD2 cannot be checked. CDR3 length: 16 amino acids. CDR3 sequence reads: CASRLSSGHPAETQYF.

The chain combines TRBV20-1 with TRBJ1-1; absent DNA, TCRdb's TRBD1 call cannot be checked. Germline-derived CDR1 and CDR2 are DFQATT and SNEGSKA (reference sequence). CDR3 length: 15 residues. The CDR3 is CSASPYQGGNTEAFF.

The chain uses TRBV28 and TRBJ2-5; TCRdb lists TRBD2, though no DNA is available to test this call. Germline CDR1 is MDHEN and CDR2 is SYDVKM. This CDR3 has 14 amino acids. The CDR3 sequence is CASSSAGGQETQYF.

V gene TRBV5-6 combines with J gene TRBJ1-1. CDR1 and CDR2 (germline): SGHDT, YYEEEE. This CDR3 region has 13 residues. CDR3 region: CASSFRYLTEAFF.

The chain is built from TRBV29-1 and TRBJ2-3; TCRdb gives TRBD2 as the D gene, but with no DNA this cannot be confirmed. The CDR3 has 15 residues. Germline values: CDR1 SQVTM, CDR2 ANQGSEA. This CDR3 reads CSALGDSGYSDTQYF.

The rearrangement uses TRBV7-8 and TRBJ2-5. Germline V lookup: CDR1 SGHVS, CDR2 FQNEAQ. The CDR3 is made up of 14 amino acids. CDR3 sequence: CASSLRLGQETQYF.

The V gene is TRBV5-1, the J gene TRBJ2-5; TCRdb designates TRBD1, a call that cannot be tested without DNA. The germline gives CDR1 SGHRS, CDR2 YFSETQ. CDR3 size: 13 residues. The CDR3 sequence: CASPTSARETQYF.

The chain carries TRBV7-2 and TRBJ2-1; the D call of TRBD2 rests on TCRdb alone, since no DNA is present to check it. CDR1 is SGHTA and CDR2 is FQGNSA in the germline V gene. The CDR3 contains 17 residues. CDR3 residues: CASSPLAGTSSYNEQFF.

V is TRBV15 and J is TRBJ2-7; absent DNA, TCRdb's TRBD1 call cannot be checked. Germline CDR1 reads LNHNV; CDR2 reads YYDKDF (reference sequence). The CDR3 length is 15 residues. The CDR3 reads CATSGGQGPSYEQYF.

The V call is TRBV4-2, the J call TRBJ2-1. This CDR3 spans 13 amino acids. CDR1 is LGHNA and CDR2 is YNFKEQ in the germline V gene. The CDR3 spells CASSQDWRDEQFF.

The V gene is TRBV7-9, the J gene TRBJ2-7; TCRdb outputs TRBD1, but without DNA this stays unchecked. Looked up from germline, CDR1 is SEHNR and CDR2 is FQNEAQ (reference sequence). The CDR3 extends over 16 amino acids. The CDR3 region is CASSLNPRTNTYEQYF.

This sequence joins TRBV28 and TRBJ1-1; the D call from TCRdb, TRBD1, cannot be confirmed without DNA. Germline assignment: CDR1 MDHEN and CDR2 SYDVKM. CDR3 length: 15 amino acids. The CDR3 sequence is CASSSTGGVLTEAFF.

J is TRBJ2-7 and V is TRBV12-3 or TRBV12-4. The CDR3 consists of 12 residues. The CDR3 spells CASSLILYEQYF.

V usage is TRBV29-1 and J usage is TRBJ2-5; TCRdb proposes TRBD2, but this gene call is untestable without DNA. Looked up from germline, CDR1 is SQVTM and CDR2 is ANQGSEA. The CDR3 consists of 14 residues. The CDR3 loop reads CSVDPADRQETQYF. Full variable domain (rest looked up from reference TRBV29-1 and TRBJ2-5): SAVISQKPSRDICQRGTSLTIQCQVDSQVTMMFWYRQQPGQSLTLIATANQGSEATYESGFVIDKFPISRPNLTFSTLTVSNMSPEDSSIYLCSVDPADRQETQYFGPGTRLLVL.

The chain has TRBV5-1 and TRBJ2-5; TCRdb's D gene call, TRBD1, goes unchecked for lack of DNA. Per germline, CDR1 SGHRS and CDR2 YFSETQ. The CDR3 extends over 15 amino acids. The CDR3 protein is CASSLAEAPRETQYF.

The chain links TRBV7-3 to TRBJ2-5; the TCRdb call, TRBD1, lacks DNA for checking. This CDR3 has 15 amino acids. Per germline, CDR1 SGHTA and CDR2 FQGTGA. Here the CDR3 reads CASSRSGTGRQTQYF. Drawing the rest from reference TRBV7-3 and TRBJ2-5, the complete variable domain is GAGVSQTPSNKVTEKGKYVELRCDPISGHTALYWYRQSLGQGPEFLIYFQGTGAADDSGLPNDRFFAVRPEGSVSTLKIQRTERGDSAVYLCASSRSGTGRQTQYFGPGTRLLVL.

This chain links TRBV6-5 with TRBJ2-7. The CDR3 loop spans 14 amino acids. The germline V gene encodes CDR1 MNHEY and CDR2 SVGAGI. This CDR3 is CASSSVRGSYEQYF.

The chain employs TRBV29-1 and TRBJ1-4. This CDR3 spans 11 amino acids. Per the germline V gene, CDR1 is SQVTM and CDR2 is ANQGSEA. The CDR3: CSVEDGLGLFF.

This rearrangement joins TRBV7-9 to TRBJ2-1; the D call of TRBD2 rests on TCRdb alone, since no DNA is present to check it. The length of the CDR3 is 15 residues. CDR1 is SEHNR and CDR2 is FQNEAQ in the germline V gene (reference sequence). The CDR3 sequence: CASSLFGLAGDEQFF.

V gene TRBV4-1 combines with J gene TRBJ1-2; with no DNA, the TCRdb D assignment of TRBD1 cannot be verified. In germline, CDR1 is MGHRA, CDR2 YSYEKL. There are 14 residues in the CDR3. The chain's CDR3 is CASSPTGTENGYTF.

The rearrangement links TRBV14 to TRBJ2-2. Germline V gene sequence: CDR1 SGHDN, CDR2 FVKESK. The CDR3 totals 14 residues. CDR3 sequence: CASSHNWNTGELFF.

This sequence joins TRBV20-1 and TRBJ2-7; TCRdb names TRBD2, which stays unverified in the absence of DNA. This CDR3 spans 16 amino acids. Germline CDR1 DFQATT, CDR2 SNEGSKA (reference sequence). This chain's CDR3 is CSARVLAGGVAYEQYF.

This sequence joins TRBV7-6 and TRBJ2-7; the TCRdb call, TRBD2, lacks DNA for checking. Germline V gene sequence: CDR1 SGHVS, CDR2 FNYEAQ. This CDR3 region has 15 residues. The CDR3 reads CASSPSGGPPYEQYF.